One and the same sample provided the 14 T cell receptor beta chains below, sequenced in a study of T-cell reconstitution after alpha-beta-depleted transplantation in children. Library preparation (for TCRbeta) was performed with unique molecular identifiers. TCRdb re-called the PCR reads with MiXCR, one entry per CDR3 protein. The table lists around 64,000 distinct CDR3 sequences, about a tenth of them singletons. The source material was PBMCs, sampled before TCRalphabeta/CD19-depleted stem cell transplant. These receptors all come from a boy aged 10-17 years with acute myeloid leukemia, due to receive a stem cell transplant.

This clonotype was observed at least ten times. The V call is TRBV20-1, the J call TRBJ2-1, with 9 bases fitting TRBD1. Germline CDR1 DFQATT, CDR2 SNEGSKA (reference sequence). J was trimmed by 8 bases and V by 3 bases; bases with no gene match: 14. The CDR3 sequence is 16 residues long. CDR3: CSASPIVGTGIDEQFF. The CDR3 DNA is TGCAGTGCTAGCCCGATAGTCGGGACAGGGATAGATGAGCAGTTCTTC.

This clonotype came up many times. This chain uses TRBV12-3 or TRBV12-4 with TRBJ2-3, with D maybe TRBD2 (5 bases). With 1 base removed from V and 4 bases from J, the gap between germline ends came to 15 bases. The CDR3 contains 16 residues. In DNA form, the CDR3 reads TGTGCCAGCAGTTTAGTAGTAGCGCTCGGCGCAGATACGCAGTATTTT. It is translated as CASSLVVALGADTQYF.

This chain connects TRBV19 to TRBJ2-6; D is unclear. Germline V gene sequence: CDR1 LNHDA, CDR2 SQIVND (reference sequence). V dropped 7 bases and J dropped 4 bases, with 11 bases sitting between them. This CDR3 region has 14 residues. CDR3 nucleotides: TGTGCCAGTAATTGGCTGAGGGGGGCCAACGTCCTGACTTTC. Amino acids: CASNWLRGANVLTF.

The chain carries TRBV7-2 and TRBJ2-1; possibly TRBD2 for D (6 bases). Trimming stripped 3 bases from V and 10 bases from J, with 16 bases between. Germline CDR1 SGHTA, CDR2 FQGNSA. The CDR3 totals 14 residues. CDR3 region: CASSFKWSGDEQFF. The DNA for the CDR3 is TGTGCCAGCAGCTTTAAATGGTCGGGAGACGAGCAGTTCTTC.

This clonotype was detected ten times or more. The chain uses TRBV5-1 and TRBJ2-3, with TRBD1 matching 8 bases. Unmatched junction bases numbered 6, after V lost 5 bases and J lost 1 base. This CDR3 region has 15 residues. Germline assignment: CDR1 SGHRS and CDR2 YFSETQ. CDR3 DNA sequence: TGCGCCAGCAGAGGACCGGGACAGGGCACAGATACGCAGTATTTT. It encodes CASRGPGQGTDTQYF.

This clonotype was counted ten times or more. V gene TRBV3-1 combines with J gene TRBJ1-1; tentative D call: TRBD1 (6 bases). Germline CDR1 is LGHDT and CDR2 is YNNKEL (reference sequence). Trimming removed 11 bases from V and 4 bases from J, with 14 bases in between. The CDR3 contains 12 residues. DNA of the CDR3: TGTGCCGCAACAGGGAGTAGCACTGAAGCTTTCTTT. Translation: CAATGSSTEAFF.

The table lists this clonotype with many counts. The rearrangement uses TRBV7-2 and TRBJ1-5; tentative D call: TRBD1 (6 bases). CDR3 size: 17 residues. The germline V and J ends were trimmed by 5 bases and 7 bases, with 24 bases remaining between them. CDR1 is SGHTA and CDR2 is FQGNSA in the germline V gene. The CDR3 is CASSPGRGAVDLQPQHF. Written as DNA, the CDR3 is TGTGCCAGCAGCCCTGGGAGGGGGGCCGTCGATCTACAGCCCCAGCATTTT.

The table lists this clonotype with many counts. V usage is TRBV4-1 and J usage is TRBJ2-5, with TRBD2 identical over 11 bases. The CDR3 covers 17 residues. The V gene end was trimmed by 1 base and the J gene end by 4 bases; junction bases not matched to a gene: 8. Germline CDR1 MGHRA, CDR2 YSYEKL. This chain's CDR3 is CASSQVRLAGSGETQYF. The CDR3 nucleotides read TGCGCCAGCAGCCAAGTGCGACTAGCGGGGTCTGGAGAGACCCAGTACTTC.

This clonotype was seen only a few times. The chain is built from TRBV28 and TRBJ1-5; D is undetermined. CDR1 MDHEN and CDR2 SYDVKM come from the germline V gene. The germline V and J ends were trimmed by 5 bases and 0 bases, with 5 bases remaining between them. The CDR3 has 13 amino acids. The CDR3 region has the DNA TGTGCCAGCAGTCCCGATAGCAATCAGCCCCAGCATTTT. Its translation: CASSPDSNQPQHF.

Many counts were recorded for this clonotype. This chain connects TRBV12-3 or TRBV12-4 to TRBJ2-1, with D possibly matching TRBD2 (5 bases). V lost 4 bases and J lost 0, with 10 bases in between. The CDR3 contains 15 residues. The CDR3 coding sequence is TGTGCCAGCAGTTATTCGGGAAGCTCCTACAATGAGCAGTTCTTC. Amino acid sequence: CASSYSGSSYNEQFF.

In this sample, this clonotype turned up many times. The chain combines TRBV6-5 with TRBJ1-2; 7 bases match TRBD1. The germline V gene encodes CDR1 MNHEY and CDR2 SVGAGI. The CDR3 length is 15 residues. The J segment lost 8 bases and the V segment lost 6 bases, leaving 15 bases of the junction unmatched. CDR3 in DNA: TGTGCCAGCAGACCCCAGGGGGGGCTCTTTCACGGCTACACCTTC. Translated, it gives CASRPQGGLFHGYTF.

This clonotype was seen ten or more times. The chain carries TRBV3-1 and TRBJ2-1; 13 bases match TRBD2. The V and J ends lost 4 bases and 2 bases, in that order; junction bases with no gene match: 8. The CDR3 runs 18 residues. Germline V gives CDR1 LGHDT, CDR2 YNNKEL (reference sequence). CDR3 loop: CASSPRLAGGNTYNEQFF. Here the CDR3 DNA reads TGTGCCAGCAGCCCCCGACTAGCGGGAGGTAATACCTACAATGAGCAGTTCTTC.

The rearrangement links TRBV5-4 to TRBJ1-1; D may be TRBD1 (6 bases). The CDR3 is 18 amino acids. CDR1 is SGHNT, CDR2 YYREEE, per germline (reference sequence). V lost 3 bases and J 2 bases, leaving 23 bases between the germline ends. CDR3 residues: CASSSRPAGEGENTEAFF. CDR3 DNA: TGTGCCAGCAGCTCCCGCCCGGCAGGGGAAGGAGAAAACACTGAAGCTTTCTTT.

The rearrangement joins TRBV18 to TRBJ2-2; a weak D match, TRBD2 (5 bases). Germline V CDR1 and CDR2: KGHSH, LQKENI. The CDR3 has 16 residues. V lost 3 bases to trimming and J lost 1 base, with 12 bases between them. The CDR3 nucleotides read TGTGCCAGCTCACCGGGGAGACGGTTGAACACCGGGGAGCTGTTTTTT. Translated: CASSPGRRLNTGELFF. Using reference TRBV18 and TRBJ2-2 for the parts outside the CDR3, the full variable domain is NAGVMQNPRHLVRRRGQEARLRCSPMKGHSHVYWYRQLPEEGLKFMVYLQKENIIDESGMPKERFSAEFPKEGPSILRIQQVVRGDSAAYFCASSPGRRLNTGELFFGEGSRLTVL.